This entry concerns a single T cell receptor beta chain. The target antigen is unknown. The source of the sample is a study of shared clonotypes between healthy human individuals. The study, taken as a whole, reports: Researchers sampled only blood; tissue repertoires likely differ. Among four donors, roughly 5% of naive CD4 clonotypes were found in common.

CD45RO negativity and positive selection for CCR7 defined naive CD8 cells, a population that excluded terminally differentiated effector memory CD45RA+ cells. Donors included only healthy HIV-negative adults lacking recent acute infections or vaccinations. V gave up 0 bases and J gave up 7 bases, with 11 bases separating them. CDR1 is SGDLS, CDR2 YYNGEE, per germline. The CDR3 sequence is 13 residues long. TCRdb keeps only in-frame clones here, not all; method: immunoSEQ multiplex PCR. The sample holds about 2,200,000 clones, 85% to 95% seen once. The receptor was derived from a man aged 18 to 29 in good health. Some clones in this sample may be carry-over from other donors' samples. The sequenced sample was naive CD8+ T cells from PBMCs. This chain joins TRBV9 and TRBJ2-7; D uncertain. The CDR3 protein is CASSVGGNGEQYF. In DNA form, the CDR3 reads TGTGCCAGCAGCGTAGGTGGAAATGGGGAGCAGTACTTC.